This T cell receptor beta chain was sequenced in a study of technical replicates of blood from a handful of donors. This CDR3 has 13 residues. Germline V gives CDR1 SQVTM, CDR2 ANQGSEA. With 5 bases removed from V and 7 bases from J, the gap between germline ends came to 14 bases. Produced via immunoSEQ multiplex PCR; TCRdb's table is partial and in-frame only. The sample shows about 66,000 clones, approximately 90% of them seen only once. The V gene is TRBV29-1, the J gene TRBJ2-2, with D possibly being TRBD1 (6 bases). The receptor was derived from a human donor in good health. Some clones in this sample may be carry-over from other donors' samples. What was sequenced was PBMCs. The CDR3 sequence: CSVLGATGGELFF. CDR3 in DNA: TGCAGCGTTTTGGGGGCCACGGGCGGGGAGCTGTTTTTT.